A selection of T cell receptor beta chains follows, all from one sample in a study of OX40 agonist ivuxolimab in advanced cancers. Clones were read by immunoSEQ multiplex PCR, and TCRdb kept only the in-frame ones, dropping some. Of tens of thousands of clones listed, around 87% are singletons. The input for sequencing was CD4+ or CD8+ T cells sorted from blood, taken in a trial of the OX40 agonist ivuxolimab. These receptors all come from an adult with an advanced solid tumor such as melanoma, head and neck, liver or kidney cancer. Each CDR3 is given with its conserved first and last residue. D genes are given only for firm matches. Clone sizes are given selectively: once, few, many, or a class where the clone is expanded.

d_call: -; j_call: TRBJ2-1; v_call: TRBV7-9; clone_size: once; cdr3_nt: TGTGCCAGCAGTGTAGCGTCCTTGGTGCAGTTCTTC; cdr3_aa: CASSVASLVQFF
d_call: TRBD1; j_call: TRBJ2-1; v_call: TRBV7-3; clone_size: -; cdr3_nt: TGTGCCAGCAGCTTAGAGGACAGGGTGAACAATGAGCAGTTCTTC; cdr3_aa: CASSLEDRVNNEQFF
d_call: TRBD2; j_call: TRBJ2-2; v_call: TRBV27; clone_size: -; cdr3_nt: TGTGCCAGCAGTTCCCCTAAGAGCGGGGGGCTTACCGGGGAGCTGTTTTTT; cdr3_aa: CASSSPKSGGLTGELFF
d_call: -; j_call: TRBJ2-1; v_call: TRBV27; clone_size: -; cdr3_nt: TGTGCCAGCAGTCCTCGACAGTTCGGCTACAATGAGCAGTTCTTC; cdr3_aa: CASSPRQFGYNEQFF
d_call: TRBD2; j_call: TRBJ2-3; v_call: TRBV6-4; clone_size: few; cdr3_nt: TGTGCCAGCAGCCCCCGGGGAGGGGTCACAGATACGCAGTATTTT; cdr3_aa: CASSPRGGVTDTQYF
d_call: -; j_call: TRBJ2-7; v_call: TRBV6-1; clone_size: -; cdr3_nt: TGTGCCAGCAGTGCAGCAGGGTCGGGATACGAGCAGTACTTC; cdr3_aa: CASSAAGSGYEQYF
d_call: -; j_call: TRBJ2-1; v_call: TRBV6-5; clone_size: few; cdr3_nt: TGTGCCAGCAGTCCGCCACGTGACAATGAGCAGTTCTTC; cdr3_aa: CASSPPRDNEQFF
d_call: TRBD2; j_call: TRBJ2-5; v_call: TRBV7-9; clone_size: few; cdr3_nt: TGTGCCAGCAGCTCTCTAGGACTAGCGGTGTACCAAGAGACCCAGTACTTC; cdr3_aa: CASSSLGLAVYQETQYF
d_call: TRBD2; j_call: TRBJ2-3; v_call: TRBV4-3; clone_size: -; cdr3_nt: TGCGCCAGCAGCCAAGAAAGGACTAGCGGCACAGATACGCAGTATTTT; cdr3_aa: CASSQERTSGTDTQYF
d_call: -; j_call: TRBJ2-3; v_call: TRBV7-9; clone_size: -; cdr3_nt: TGTGCCAGCAGCTTAGAGGGGTGGCCTCCCGGCCCCACAGATACGCAGTATTTT; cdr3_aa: CASSLEGWPPGPTDTQYF
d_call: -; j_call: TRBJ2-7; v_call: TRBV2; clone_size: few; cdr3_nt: TGTGCCAGCCTTGGACCCCACGGGGACCACTCCTACGAGCAGTACTTC; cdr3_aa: CASLGPHGDHSYEQYF
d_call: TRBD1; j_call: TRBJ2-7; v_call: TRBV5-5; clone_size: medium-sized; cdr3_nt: TGTGCCAGCAGCCTTCGGACAGGGATGAACAACGAGCAGTACTTC; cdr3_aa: CASSLRTGMNNEQYF
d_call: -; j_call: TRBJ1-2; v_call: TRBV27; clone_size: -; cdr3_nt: TGTGCCAGCAGTTTATCCCAGACCTATGGCTACACCTTC; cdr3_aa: CASSLSQTYGYTF
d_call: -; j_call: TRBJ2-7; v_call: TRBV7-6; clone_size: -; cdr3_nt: TGTGCCAGCAGCTTAGCCGAACTCTCCTACGAGCAGTACTTC; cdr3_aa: CASSLAELSYEQYF
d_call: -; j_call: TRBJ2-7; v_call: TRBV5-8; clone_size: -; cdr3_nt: TGTGCCAGCAGCTTGGCCGAAGACTACGAGCAGTACTTC; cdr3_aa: CASSLAEDYEQYF
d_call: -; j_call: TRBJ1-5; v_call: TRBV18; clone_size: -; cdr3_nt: TGTGCCAGCTCACCGAAGGGTGCTAGCAATCAGCCCCAGCATTTT; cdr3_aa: CASSPKGASNQPQHF
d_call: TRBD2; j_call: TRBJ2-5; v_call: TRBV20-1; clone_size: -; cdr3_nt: TGCAGGACTAGCGGTTATGAGACCCAGTACTTC; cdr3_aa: CRTSGYETQYF
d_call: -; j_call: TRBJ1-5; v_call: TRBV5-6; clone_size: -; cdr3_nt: TGTGCCAGCAGCGGGAGTATCGGTCAGCCCCAGCATTTT; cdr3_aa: CASSGSIGQPQHF
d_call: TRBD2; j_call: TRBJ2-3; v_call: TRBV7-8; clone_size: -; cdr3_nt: TGTGCCAGCAGCTTAGTAGCGGGGGGTAGGGATACGCAGTATTTT; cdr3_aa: CASSLVAGGRDTQYF
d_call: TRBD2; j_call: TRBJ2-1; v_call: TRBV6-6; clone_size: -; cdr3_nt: TGTGCCAGCAGTTACAGACTAGCGGCAAACAATGAGCAGTTCTTC; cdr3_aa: CASSYRLAANNEQFF
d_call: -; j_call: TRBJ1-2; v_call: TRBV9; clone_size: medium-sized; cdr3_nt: TGTGCCAGCGGGGGGGGGATCTATGGCTACACCTTC; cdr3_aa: CASGGGIYGYTF
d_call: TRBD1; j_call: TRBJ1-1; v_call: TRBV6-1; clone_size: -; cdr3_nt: TGTGCCAGCAGTGAAGCCCCGGGACAGGGGGCATCTGAAGCTTTCTTT; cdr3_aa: CASSEAPGQGASEAFF
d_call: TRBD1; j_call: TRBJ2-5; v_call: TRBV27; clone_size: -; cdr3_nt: TGTGCCAGCAGTCCGGGACAGGGGGCCCAAGAGACCCAGTACTTC; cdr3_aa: CASSPGQGAQETQYF
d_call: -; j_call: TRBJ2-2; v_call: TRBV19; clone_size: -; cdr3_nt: TGTGCCAGTATCGGGCCGGGCACCGGGGAGCTGTTTTTT; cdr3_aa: CASIGPGTGELFF
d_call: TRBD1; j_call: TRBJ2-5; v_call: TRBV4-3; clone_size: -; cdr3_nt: TGCGCCAGCAGCCAAGACCGGACAGGGGTATCGAAGACCCAGTACTTC; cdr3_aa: CASSQDRTGVSKTQYF
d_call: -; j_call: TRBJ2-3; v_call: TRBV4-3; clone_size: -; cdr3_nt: TGCGCCAGCAGCCAAGATACAATCGGCGGGGGCACAGATACGCAGTATTTT; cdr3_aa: CASSQDTIGGGTDTQYF
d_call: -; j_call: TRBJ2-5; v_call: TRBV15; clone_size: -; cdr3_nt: TGTGCCACCAGCAGAGGTTGGGCCCAGTACTTC; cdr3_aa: CATSRGWAQYF
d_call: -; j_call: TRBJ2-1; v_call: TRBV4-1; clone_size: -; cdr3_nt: TGCGCCAGCAGCCCCTGGACTAAGGGGAATGAGCAGTTCTTC; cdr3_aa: CASSPWTKGNEQFF
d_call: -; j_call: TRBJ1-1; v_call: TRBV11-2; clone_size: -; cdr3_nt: TGTGCCAGCAGCCCCCGGACAGCTGGGCTTGAAGCTTTCTTT; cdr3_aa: CASSPRTAGLEAFF
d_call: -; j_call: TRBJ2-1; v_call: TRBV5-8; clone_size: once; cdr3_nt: TGTGCCAGCAGCTTGGATTCGGTACCCTACAATGAGCAGTTCTTC; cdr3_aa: CASSLDSVPYNEQFF
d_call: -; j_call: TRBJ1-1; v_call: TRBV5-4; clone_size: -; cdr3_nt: TGTGCCAGCAGCTTTTTGCCGGCCCGTTACACTGAAGCTTTCTTT; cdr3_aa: CASSFLPARYTEAFF
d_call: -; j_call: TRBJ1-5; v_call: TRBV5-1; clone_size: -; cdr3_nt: TGCGCCAGCAGCTCAAACCTTGATCAGCCCCAGCATTTT; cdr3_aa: CASSSNLDQPQHF
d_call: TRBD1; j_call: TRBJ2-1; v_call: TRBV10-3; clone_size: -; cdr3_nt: TGTGCCATCAAAACAGGGGTGACCTACAATGAGCAGTTCTTC; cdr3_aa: CAIKTGVTYNEQFF
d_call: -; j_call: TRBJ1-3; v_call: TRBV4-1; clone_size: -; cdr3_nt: TGCGCCAGCAGCCATATTTTATTCTCTGGAAACACCATATATTTT; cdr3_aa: CASSHILFSGNTIYF
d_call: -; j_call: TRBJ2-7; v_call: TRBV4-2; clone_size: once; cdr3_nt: TGTGCCAGCAGCCAAGGAGCGTTTAGCTCCTACGAGCAGTACTTC; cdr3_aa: CASSQGAFSSYEQYF
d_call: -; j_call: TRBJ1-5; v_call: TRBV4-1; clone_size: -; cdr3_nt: TGCGCCAGCAGCCACCCGGGGGCCAATCAGCCCCAGCATTTT; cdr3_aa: CASSHPGANQPQHF
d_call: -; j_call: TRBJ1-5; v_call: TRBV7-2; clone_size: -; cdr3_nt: TGTGCCAGCAGCTTAGGCGCACAGGCGGGTCAGCCCCAGCATTTT; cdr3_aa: CASSLGAQAGQPQHF
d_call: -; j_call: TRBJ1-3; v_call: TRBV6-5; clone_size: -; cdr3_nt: TGTGCCAGCAGAAAAGAGGGATATGGAAACACCATATATTTT; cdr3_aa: CASRKEGYGNTIYF
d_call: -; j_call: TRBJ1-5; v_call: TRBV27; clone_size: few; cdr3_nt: TGTGCCAGCAGTTTATCCCACCGCCGGCAGCCCCAGCATTTT; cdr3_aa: CASSLSHRRQPQHF
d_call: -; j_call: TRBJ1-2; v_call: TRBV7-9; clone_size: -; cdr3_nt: TGTGCCAGCAGCTTAGGAGGACGGACTAACTATGGCTACACCTTC; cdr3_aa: CASSLGGRTNYGYTF